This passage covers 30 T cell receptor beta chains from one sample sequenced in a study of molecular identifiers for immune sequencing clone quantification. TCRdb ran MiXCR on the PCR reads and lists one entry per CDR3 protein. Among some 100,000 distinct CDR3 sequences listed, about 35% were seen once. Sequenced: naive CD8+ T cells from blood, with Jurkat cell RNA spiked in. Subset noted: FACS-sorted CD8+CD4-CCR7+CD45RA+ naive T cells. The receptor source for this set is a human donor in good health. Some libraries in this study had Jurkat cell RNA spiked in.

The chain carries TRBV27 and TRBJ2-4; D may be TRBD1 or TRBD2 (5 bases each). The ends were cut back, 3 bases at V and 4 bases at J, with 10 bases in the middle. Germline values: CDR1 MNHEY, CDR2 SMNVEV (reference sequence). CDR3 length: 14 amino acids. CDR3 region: CASSFNRTKNIQYF. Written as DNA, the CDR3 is TGTGCCAGCAGTTTTAACAGGACTAAAAACATTCAGTACTTC.

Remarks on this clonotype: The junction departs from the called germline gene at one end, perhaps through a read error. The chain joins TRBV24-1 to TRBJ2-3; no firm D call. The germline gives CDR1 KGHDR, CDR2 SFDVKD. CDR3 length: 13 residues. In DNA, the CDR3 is TGTGCCACCAGTGACGGTCTCACAGATACGAAGTATTTT. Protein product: CATSDGLTDTKYF.

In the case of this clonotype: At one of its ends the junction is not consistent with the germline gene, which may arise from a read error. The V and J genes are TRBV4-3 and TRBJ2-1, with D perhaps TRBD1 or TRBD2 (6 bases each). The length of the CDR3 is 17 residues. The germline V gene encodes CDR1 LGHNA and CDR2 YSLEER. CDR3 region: CASSFSTGAAPYKEQFF. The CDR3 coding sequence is TGCGCCAGCAGCTTTAGCACGGGGGCCGCCCCCTACAAAGAGCAGTTCTTC.

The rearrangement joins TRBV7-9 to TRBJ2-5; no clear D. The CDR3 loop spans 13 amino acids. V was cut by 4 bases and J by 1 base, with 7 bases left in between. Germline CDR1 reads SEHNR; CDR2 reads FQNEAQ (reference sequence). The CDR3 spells CASSSPVQETQYF. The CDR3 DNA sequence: TGTGCCAGCAGCTCCCCAGTCCAAGAGACCCAGTACTTC.

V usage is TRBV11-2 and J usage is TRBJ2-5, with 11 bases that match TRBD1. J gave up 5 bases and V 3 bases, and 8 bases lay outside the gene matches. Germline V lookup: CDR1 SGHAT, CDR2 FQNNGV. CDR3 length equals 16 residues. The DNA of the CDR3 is TGTGCCAGCAGCTTTTACGGACAGGGGGCTCCGGAGACCCAGTACTTC. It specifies CASSFYGQGAPETQYF.

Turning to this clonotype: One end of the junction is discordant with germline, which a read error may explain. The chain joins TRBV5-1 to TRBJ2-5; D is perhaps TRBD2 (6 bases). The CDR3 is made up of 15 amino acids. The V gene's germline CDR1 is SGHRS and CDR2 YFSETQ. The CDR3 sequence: CVSSFEGRSGETQYF. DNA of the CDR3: TGCGTCAGCAGCTTTGAAGGGAGGTCAGGAGAGACCCAGTACTTC.

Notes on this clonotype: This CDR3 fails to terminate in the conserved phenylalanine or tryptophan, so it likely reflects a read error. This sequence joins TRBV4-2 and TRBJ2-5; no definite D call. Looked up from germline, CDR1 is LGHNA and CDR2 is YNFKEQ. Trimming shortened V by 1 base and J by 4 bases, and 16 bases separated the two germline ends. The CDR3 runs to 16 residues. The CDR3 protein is CASSQGWAGMGETQYL. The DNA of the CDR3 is TGTGCCAGCAGCCAAGGATGGGCTGGAATGGGAGAGACCCAGTACCTC.

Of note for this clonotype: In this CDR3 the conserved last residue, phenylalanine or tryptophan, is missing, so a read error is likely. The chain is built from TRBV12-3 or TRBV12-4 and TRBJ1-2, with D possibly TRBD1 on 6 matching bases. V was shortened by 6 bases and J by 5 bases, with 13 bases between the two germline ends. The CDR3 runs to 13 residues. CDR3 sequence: CASSRLGGYGYTS. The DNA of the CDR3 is TGTGCCAGCAGCAGGCTAGGGGGATATGGCTACACCTCC.

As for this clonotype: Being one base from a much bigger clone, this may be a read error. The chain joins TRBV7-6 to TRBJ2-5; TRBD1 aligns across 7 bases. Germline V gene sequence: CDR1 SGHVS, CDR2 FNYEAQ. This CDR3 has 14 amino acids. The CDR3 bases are TGTGCCAGCAGCTTAGGAGGGGGCGGTGAGACCCTGTACTTC. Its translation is CASSLGGGGETLYF. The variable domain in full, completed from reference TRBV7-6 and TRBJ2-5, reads GAGVSQSPRYKVTKRGQDVALRCDPISGHVSLYWYRQALGQGPEFLTYFNYEAQQDKSGLPNDRFSAERPEGSISTLTIQRTEQRDSAMYRCASSLGGGGETLYFGPGTRLLVL.

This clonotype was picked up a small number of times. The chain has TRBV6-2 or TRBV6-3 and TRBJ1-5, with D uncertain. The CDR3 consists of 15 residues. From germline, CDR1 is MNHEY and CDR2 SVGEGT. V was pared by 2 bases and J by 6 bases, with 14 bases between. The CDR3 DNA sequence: TGTGCCAGCAGTTACGGGCAGCGGCCGGGTCAGCCCCAGCATTTT. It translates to CASSYGQRPGQPQHF.

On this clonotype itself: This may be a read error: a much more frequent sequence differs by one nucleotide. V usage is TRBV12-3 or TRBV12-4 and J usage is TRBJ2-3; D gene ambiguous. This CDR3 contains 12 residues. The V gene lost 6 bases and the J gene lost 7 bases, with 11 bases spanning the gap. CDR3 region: CASRFATNTQYF. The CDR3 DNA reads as TGTGCCAGCAGATTTGCGACAAATACGCAGTATTTT.

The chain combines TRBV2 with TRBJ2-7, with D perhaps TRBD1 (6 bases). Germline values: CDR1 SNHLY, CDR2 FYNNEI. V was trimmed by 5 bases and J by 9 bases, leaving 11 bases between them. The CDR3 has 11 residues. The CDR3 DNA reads TGTGCCAGCAGTTACGACAGGCGGCAGTACTTC. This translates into CASSYDRRQYF. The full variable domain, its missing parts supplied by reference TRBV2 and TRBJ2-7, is EPEVTQTPSHQVTQMGQEVILRCVPISNHLYFYWYRQILGQKVEFLVSFYNNEISEKSEIFDDQFSVERPDGSNFTLKIRSTKLEDSAMYFCASSYDRRQYFGPGTRLTVT.

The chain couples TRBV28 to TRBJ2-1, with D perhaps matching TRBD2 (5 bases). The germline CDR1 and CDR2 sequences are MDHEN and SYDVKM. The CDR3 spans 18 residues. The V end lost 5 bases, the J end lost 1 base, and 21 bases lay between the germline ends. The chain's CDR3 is CASSPTLGSTGSYNEQFF. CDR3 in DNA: TGTGCCAGCAGTCCCACCCTAGGATCAACGGGATCCTACAATGAGCAGTTCTTC. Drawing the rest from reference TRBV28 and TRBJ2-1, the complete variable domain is DVKVTQSSRYLVKRTGEKVFLECVQDMDHENMFWYRQDPGLGLRLIYFSYDVKMKEKGDIPEGYSVSREKKERFSLILESASTNQTSMYLCASSPTLGSTGSYNEQFFGPGTRLTVL.

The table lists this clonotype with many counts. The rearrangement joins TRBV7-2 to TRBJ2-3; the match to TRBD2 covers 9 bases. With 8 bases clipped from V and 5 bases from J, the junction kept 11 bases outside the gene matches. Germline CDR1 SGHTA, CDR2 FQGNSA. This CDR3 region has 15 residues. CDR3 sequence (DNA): TGTGCCAGCGACCTTGCGGGAGGGCCGGGAGATACGCAGTATTTT. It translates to CASDLAGGPGDTQYF. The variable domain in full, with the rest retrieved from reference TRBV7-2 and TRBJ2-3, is GAGVSQSPSNKVTEKGKDVELRCDPISGHTALYWYRQSLGQGLEFLIYFQGNSAPDKSGLPSDRFSAERTGGSVSTLTIQRTQQEDSAVYLCASDLAGGPGDTQYFGPGTRLTVL.

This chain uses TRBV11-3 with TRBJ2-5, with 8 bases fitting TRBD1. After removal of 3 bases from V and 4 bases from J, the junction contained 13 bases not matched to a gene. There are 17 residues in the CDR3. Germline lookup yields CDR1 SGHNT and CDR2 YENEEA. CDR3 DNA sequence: TGTGCCAGCAGCTTTTCCCATGGACAGGGTGTATCAGAGACCCAGTACTTC. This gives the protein CASSFSHGQGVSETQYF.

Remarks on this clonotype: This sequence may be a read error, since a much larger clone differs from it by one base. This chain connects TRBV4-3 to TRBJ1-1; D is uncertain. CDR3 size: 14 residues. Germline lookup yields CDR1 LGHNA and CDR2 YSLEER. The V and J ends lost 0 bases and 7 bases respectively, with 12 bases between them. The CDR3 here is CASSQDRMEVEAFF. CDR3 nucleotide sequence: TGCGCCAGCAGCCAAGATAGGATGGAGGTTGAAGCTTTCTTT.

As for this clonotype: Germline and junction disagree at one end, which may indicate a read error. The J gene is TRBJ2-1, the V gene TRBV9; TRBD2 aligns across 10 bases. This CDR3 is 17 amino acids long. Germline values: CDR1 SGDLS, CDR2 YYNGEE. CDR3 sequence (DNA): TGTGCCAGCAGCGTAGGAGTTCAACTAGCGGGGACTAATGAGCTGTTCTTC. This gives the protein CASSVGVQLAGTNELFF.

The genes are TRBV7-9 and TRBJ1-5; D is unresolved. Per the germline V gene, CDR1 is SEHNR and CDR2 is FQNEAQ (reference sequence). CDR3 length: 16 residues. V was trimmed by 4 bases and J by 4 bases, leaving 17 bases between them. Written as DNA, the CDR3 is TGTGCCAGCAGCTCCCAGTGGGCAGGAGGAAATCAGCCCCAGCATTTT. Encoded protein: CASSSQWAGGNQPQHF. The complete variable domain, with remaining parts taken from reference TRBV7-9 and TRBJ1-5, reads DTGVSQNPRHKITKRGQNVTFRCDPISEHNRLYWYRQTLGQGPEFLTYFQNEAQLEKSRLLSDRFSAERPKGSFSTLEIQRTEQGDSAMYLCASSSQWAGGNQPQHFGDGTRLSIL.

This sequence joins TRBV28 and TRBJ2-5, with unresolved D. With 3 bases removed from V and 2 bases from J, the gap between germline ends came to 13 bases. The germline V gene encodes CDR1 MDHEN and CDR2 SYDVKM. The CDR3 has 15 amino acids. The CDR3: CASSFVGTLQETQYF. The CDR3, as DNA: TGTGCCAGCAGTTTTGTTGGAACATTACAAGAGACCCAGTACTTC.

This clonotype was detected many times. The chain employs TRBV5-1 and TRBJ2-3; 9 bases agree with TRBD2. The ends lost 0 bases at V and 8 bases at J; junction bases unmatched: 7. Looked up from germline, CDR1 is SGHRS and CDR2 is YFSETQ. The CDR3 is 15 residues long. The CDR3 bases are TGCGCCAGCAGCTTGGGGCTAGCGGGGCCCGGTACGCAGTATTTT. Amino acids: CASSLGLAGPGTQYF.

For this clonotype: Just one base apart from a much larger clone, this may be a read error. CDR3 residues: CATVTGPGEQYF. As DNA, the CDR3 is TGTGCCACCGTGACAGGGCCTGGCGAGCAGTACTTC. V is TRBV6-5 and J is TRBJ2-7; TRBD1 aligns across 7 bases. This CDR3 region has 12 residues. CDR1 is MNHEY and CDR2 is SVGAGI in the germline V gene. V lost 10 bases, J lost 6 bases, and 9 bases stayed unmatched.

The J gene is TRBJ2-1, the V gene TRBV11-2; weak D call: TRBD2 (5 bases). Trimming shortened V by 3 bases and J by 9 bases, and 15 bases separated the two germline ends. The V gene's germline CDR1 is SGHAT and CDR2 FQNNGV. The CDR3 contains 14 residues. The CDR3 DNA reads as TGTGCCAGCAGCTTCGCGCCTCTAGCCAGTGAGCAGTTCTTC. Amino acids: CASSFAPLASEQFF.

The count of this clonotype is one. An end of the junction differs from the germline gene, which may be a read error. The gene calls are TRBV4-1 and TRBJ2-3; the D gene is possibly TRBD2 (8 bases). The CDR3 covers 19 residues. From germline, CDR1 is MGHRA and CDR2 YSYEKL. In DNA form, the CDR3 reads TGCGCCAGCAGCCAAGATGTTCAGGGGGAGCGGGAGCCCACAGAAACGCAGAATTTT. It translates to CASSQDVQGEREPTETQNF.

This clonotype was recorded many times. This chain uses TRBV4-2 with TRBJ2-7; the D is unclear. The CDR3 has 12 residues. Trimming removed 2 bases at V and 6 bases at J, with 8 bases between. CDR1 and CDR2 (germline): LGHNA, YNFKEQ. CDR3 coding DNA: TGTGCCAGCAGCCAAAAAGGTAGCGAGCAGTACTTC. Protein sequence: CASSQKGSEQYF.

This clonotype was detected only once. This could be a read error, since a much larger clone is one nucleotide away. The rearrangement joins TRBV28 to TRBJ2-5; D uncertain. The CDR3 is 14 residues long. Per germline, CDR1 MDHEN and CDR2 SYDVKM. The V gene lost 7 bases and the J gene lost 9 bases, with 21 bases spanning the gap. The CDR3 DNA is TGTGCCAGCAATCGAGATCTAGTGATCGAGTCCCAGTACTTC. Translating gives CASNRDLVIESQYF.

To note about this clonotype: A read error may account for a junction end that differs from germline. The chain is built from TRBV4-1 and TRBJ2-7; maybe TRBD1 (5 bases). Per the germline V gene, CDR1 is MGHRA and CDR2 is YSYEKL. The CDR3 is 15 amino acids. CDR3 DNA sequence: TGCGCCAGCGGCCAAGTGCCCACAGGCCACTACGAGCAGTACTTC. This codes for CASGQVPTGHYEQYF.

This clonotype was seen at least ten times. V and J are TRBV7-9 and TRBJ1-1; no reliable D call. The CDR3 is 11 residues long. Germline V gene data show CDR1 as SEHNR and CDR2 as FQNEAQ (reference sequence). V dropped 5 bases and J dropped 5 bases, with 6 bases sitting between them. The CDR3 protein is CASSERTEAFF. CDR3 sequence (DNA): TGTGCCAGCAGCGAGAGGACTGAAGCTTTCTTT.

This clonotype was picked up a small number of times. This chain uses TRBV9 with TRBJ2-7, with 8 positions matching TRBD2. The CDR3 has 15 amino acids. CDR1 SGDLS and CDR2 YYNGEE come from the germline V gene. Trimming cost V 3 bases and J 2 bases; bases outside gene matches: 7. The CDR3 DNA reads TGTGCCAGCAGCGCCCAGCCGGGACTAGCCTACGAGCAGTACTTC. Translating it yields CASSAQPGLAYEQYF.

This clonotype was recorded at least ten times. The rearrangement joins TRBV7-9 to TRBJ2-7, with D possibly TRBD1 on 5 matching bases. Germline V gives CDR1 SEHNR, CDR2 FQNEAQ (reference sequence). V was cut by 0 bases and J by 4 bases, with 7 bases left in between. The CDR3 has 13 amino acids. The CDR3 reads CASSLATAYEQYF. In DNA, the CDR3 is TGTGCCAGCAGCTTAGCGACAGCATACGAGCAGTACTTC.

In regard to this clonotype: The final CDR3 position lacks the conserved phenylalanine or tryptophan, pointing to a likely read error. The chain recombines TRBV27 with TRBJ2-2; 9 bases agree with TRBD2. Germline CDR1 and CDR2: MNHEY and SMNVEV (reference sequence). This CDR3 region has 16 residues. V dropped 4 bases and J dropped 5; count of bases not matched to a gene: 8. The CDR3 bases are TGTGCCAGCAGTTGGATAGCGGGAGATCATACCGGGGAGCTGTTTTCT. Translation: CASSWIAGDHTGELFS.